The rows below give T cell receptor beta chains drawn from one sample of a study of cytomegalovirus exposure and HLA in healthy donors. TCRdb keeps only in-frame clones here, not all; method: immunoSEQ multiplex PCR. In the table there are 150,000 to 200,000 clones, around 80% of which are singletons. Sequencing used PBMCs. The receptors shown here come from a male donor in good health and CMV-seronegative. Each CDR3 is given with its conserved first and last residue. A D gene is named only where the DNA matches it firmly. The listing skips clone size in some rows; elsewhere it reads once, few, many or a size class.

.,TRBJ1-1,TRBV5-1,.,TGCGCCAGCAGCCCAACCTTCGAGGCTGAAGCTTTCTTT,CASSPTFEAEAFF
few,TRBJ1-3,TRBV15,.,TGTGCCACCAGCAGAGATCTTGGGCTCTCTGGAAACACCATATATTTT,CATSRDLGLSGNTIYF
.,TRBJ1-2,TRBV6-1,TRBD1,TGTGCCAGCAGCGAGGACAGGGCTGAAGGGGGCTACACCTTC,CASSEDRAEGGYTF
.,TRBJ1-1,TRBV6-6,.,TGTGCCAGCAGTTACGGGCGAGACACTGAAGCTTTCTTT,CASSYGRDTEAFF
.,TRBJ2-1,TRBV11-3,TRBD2,TGTGCCAGCAGCTTAGTAGCGGGGGGGCCTCAGTTCTTC,CASSLVAGGPQFF
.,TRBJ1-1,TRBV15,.,TGTGCCACCAGCAGAGACAGAACGAACACTGAAGCTTTCTTT,CATSRDRTNTEAFF
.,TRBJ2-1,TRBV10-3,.,TGTGCCATCAGTGCTGGGGGCGGGAGCTCCTACAATGAGCAGTTCTTC,CAISAGGGSSYNEQFF
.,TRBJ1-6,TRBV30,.,TGTGCCTGGACAGATTATAATTCACCCCTCCACTTT,CAWTDYNSPLHF
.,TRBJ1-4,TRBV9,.,TGTGCCAGCAGCCCCCAAGGGCCGGGGGCTAATGAAAAACTGTTTTTT,CASSPQGPGANEKLFF
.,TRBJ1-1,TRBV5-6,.,TGTGCCAGCAGCTTGGCGCACGGGAACACTGAAGCTTTCTTT,CASSLAHGNTEAFF
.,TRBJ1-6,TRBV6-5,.,TGTGCCAGCAGTTACAGGGGTGGCAGCGTTAATTCACCCCTCCACTTT,CASSYRGGSVNSPLHF
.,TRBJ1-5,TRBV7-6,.,TGTGCCAGCAGCGCAGACCAGGGGCATATGGATCAGCCCCAGCATTTT,CASSADQGHMDQPQHF
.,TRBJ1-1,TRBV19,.,TGTGCCAGTACCCCCAGGGCAGGGGCTACTGAAGCTTTCTTT,CASTPRAGATEAFF
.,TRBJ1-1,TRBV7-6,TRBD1,TGTGCCAGCAGCTTAACAGGGGGGATGTCGGGCACTGAAGCTTTCTTT,CASSLTGGMSGTEAFF
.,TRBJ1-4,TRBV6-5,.,TGTGCCACCGGGGGAAGGGTGGGCGAAAAACTGTTTTTT,CATGGRVGEKLFF
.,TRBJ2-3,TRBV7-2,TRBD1,TGTGCCAGCCACCCCGGACAGGGGTTTACAGATACGCAGTATTTT,CASHPGQGFTDTQYF
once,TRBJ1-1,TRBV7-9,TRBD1,TGTGCCAGCACCCGAAGGACAGGGAGCACTGAAGCTTTCTTT,CASTRRTGSTEAFF
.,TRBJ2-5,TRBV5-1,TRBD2,TGCGCCAGCAGCTTGAGCGGGGGAGCGATCCAAGAGACCCAGTACTTC,CASSLSGGAIQETQYF
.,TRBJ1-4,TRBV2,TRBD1,TGTGCCAGCAGGGGGACAGGGGGCCTCGTGGGAAAACTGTTTTTT,CASRGTGGLVGKLFF
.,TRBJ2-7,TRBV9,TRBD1,TGTGCCAGCAGCGCTTCCCCCGGGACAGCGGTCGAGCAGTACTTC,CASSASPGTAVEQYF
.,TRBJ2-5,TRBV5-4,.,TGTGCCAGCAGCTTGTGGGGGGGCCGGGAAGAGACCCAGTACTTC,CASSLWGGREETQYF
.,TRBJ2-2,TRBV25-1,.,TGTGCCAGCGCCGGACTATCAACCGGGGAGCTGTTTTTT,CASAGLSTGELFF
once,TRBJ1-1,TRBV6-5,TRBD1,TGTGCCAGCAGTGACGGACAGGGGACTGAAGCTTTCTTT,CASSDGQGTEAFF
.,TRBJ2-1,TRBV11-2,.,TGTGCCAGCAGCCTCCGTGGACTTCAACAGAATGAGCAGTTCTTC,CASSLRGLQQNEQFF
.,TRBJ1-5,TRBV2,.,TGTGCCAGCAATGGGGGCTTTGATAGCAATCAGCCCCAGCATTTT,CASNGGFDSNQPQHF
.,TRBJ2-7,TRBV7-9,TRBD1,TGTGCCAGCAGCCCCGCGAATAGCTACAGGGGCATCCACGAGCAGTACTTC,CASSPANSYRGIHEQYF
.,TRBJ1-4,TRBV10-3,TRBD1,TGTGCCATCAGTGAGGAAGGACAGGGCGTTAATGAAAAACTGTTTTTT,CAISEEGQGVNEKLFF
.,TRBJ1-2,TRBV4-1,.,TGCGCCAGCAGCCAAGTGCAGGGGCTCTCAGGCGGCTACACCTTC,CASSQVQGLSGGYTF
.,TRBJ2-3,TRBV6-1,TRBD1,TGTGCCAGCAGTGAAATGACAGGGGCTAGCACAGATACGCAGTATTTT,CASSEMTGASTDTQYF
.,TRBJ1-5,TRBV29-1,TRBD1,TGCAGCGTGACTACGACCGGGACAGGGGGCAATCAGCCCCAGCATTTT,CSVTTTGTGGNQPQHF
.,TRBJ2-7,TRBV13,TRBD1,TGTGCCAGCAGTCGAAATACGGGACAGTTTTACGAGCAGTACTTC,CASSRNTGQFYEQYF
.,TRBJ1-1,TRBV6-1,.,TGTGCCAGCAGTATTCCAGGAGGCACTGAAGCTTTCTTT,CASSIPGGTEAFF
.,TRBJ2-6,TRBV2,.,TGTGCCAGCAGTGTTTTAGACTCTGGGGCCAACGTCCTGACTTTC,CASSVLDSGANVLTF
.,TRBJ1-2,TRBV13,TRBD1,TGTGCCAGCAGCCCCCCGGGACAGGGTCTTGCAGCCTATGGCTACACCTTC,CASSPPGQGLAAYGYTF
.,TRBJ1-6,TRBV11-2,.,TGTGCCAGCAGCTTAACGGCGGTTGAGTCACCCCTCCACTTT,CASSLTAVESPLHF
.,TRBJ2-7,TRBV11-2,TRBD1,TGTGCCAGCAGCGACCAAGGGGGCTGGTACGAGCAGTACTTC,CASSDQGGWYEQYF
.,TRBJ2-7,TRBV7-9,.,TGTGCCAGCAGCTTAGGAACCCCGGGACTCTCTGAGGGGTACTTC,CASSLGTPGLSEGYF
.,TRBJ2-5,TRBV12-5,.,TGTGCTAGTGGTTTGGTACAAAAAAATGGCCACCAAGAGACCCAGTACTTC,CASGLVQKNGHQETQYF
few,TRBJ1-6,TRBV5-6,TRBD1,TGTGCCAGCAGCGCATGGGACAGAGTTAATTCACCCCTCCACTTT,CASSAWDRVNSPLHF
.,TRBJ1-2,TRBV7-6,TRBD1,TGTGCCAGCAGCTTGAGTAGTTCGAGGGGGCAAGGCTACACCTTC,CASSLSSSRGQGYTF
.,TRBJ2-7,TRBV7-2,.,TGTGCCAGCAGCTCGACAGCCTACGAGCAGTACTTC,CASSSTAYEQYF
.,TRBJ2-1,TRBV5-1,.,TGCGCCAGCAGCTCGCCGGGTAGTTCGAATGAGCAGTTCTTC,CASSSPGSSNEQFF
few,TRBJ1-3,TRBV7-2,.,TGTGCCAGCAGCTTCGATACGGGAGCTGGAAACACCATATATTTT,CASSFDTGAGNTIYF
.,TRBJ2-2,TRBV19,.,TGTGCCAGTAATAGGGGGAATGGCGACACCGGGGAGCTGTTTTTT,CASNRGNGDTGELFF
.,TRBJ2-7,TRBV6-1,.,TGTGCCAGCCCAGGGGGGACTTTCTACGAGCAGTACTTC,CASPGGTFYEQYF
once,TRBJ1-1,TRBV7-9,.,TGTGCCAGCAGCCGCATTTTGGGGCCGAACACTGAAGCTTTCTTT,CASSRILGPNTEAFF
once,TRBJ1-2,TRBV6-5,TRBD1,TGTGCCAGCAGTAACCGACAGGGAGATAACTATGGCTACACCTTC,CASSNRQGDNYGYTF